This T cell receptor (beta chain) was profiled in a study of blood T cell repertoires in COVID-19 (dated by TCRdb to between 2020 and 2021). General notes on the study: The collaborator samples originated in the United States, Italy and Spain and spanned the acute and convalescent phases of COVID-19. HLA class I and class II types, where available, came from metadata supplied by the sample provider rather than from assay-based typing. Subjects who had been exposed to COVID-19, were actively infected with it, or had recovered from it provided the deeply sampled blood TCRbeta repertoires that made up the dataset. The sample metadata nearly always contained a de-identified subject ID, COVID-19 status, age in years and sex. The repertoires were released in a freely available public database intended as a resource for research on the immune response to SARS-CoV-2. The samples were drawn from two sources: the first 160 participants of the ongoing ImmuneRACE study, and 950 to 1,500 subjects contributed by 6 global collaborators. The material from the prospective study consisted of cDNA or gDNA derived from T cells, B-cell-depleted T cells, or PBMCs. Beyond this particular receptor, the publication reports: The quantity of clinical and demographic metadata differed by source and by participant and was supplied without curation.

As for this clone: Its target antigen remains unknown. Base qualities are not at hand, and no much larger clone is one base apart.

Participants in the prospective study were aged about 18 to 95 years, lived in some 24 United States geographic areas, and enrolled through a virtual design. In the prospective study, participants were assigned to cohorts based on the clinical history participants reported in a screening survey and a study questionnaire. For ImmuneRACE Cohort 3, a participant was defined as recovered based on two consecutive negative NP/OP PCR tests, clearance by a healthcare professional, or resolution of symptoms. In the prospective study, mobile phlebotomists collected whole blood, serum and a nasopharyngeal or oropharyngeal swab from each participant. Prospective study participants could optionally give additional blood draws and questionnaires over an approximately two-month period. Blood samples from the prospective study were shipped frozen or at room temperature prior to DNA extraction. TCRbeta CDR3 regions were amplified from genomic DNA using the immunoSEQ Assay, a bias-controlled multiplex PCR. Concerning the study's data processing: Within the assay, amplification of reference gene primers was used to estimate how many nucleated cells each sample contained. Sequence reads were collapsed and filtered to measure the absolute abundance of every unique TCRbeta CDR3 rearrangement. For each sample, productive Simpson clonality was calculated as the square root of Simpson's diversity index across productive rearrangements. TCRdb provides this immuneACCESS table in a form limited to in-frame rearrangements. Some clones are lacking; in checked studies, under half of them reflect an unresolved V gene, and why the rest are absent is not known. The V and J calls and the clone size are those of that table, but D and trimming were determined from the DNA. This sample is represented by under 200,000 clones; about 80% of them were singletons. The top ten constitute around 7.7% of the sample.

Sequencing was carried out using PBMCs or T cells enriched from blood (not recorded which). The sequence was collected from a man in his fifties or sixties who had recovered from COVID-19.

The CDR3 is CARGHSFF. In nucleotide form, the sequence is TGTGCCAGAGGACACTCTTTCTTT. This chain joins TRBV2 to TRBJ1-1; perhaps TRBD1 is the D gene, with 5 bases matching. V and J are truncated by 9 bases and 12 bases respectively, leaving an intervening sequence of 8 bases. The germline V gene supplies CDR1 SNHLY and CDR2 FYNNEI. Spanning cysteine to phenylalanine, the CDR3 consists of 8 amino acids. Only the CDR3 DNA stays, 24 bases, in frame from base 1.